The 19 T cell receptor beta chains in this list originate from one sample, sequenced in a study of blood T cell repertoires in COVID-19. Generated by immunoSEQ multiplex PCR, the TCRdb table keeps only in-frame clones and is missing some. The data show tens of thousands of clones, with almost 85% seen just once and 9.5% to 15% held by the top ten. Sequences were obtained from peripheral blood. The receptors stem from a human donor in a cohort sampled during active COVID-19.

CDR3 in amino acids: CASSAGGERGEQFF. In DNA form, the CDR3 reads TGTGCCAGCAGCGCGGGAGGCGAGCGGGGTGAGCAGTTCTTC. The chain employs TRBV9 and TRBJ2-1, with 7 bases fitting TRBD2. Trimming removed 3 bases from V and 9 bases from J; junction bases left unmatched: 9. CDR1 is SGDLS, CDR2 YYNGEE, per germline. This CDR3 comprises 14 residues.

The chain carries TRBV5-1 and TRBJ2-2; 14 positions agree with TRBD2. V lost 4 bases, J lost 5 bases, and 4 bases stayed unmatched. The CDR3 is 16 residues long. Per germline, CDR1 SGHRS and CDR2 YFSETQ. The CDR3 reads CASSRLAGGGTGELFF. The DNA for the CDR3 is TGCGCCAGCAGCCGACTAGCGGGAGGGGGAACCGGGGAGCTGTTTTTT.

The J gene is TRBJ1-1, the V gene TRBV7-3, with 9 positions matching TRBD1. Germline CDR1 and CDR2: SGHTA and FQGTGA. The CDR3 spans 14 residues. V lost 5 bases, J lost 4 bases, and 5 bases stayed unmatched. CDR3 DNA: TGTGCCAGCAGCCTGACAGGGGGGATCACTGAAGCTTTCTTT. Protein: CASSLTGGITEAFF.

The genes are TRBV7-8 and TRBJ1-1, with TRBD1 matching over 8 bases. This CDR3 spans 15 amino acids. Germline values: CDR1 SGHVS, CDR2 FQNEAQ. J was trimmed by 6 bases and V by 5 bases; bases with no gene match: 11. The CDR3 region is CASSGRDRSLAEAFF. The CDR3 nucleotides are TGTGCCAGCAGCGGCCGGGACAGGTCTCTGGCTGAAGCTTTCTTT.

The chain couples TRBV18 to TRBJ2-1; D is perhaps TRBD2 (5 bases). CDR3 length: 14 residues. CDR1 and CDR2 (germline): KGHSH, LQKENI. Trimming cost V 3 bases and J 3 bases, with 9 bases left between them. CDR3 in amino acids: CASSPGLDYNEQFF. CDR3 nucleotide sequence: TGTGCCAGCTCACCCGGACTCGACTACAATGAGCAGTTCTTC.

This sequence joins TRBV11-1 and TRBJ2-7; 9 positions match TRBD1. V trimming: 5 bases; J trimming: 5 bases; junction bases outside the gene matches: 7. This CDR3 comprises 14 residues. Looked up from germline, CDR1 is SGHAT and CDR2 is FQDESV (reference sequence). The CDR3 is CASSPRDRVNEQYF. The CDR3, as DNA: TGTGCCAGCAGCCCCCGGGACAGGGTAAACGAGCAGTACTTC.

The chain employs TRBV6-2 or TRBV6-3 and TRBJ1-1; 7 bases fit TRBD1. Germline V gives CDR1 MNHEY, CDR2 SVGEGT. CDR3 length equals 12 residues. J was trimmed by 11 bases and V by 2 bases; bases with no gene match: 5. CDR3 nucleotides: TGTGCCAGCAGTTACAAAGGGGGCAGCGCTTTCTTT. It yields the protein CASSYKGGSAFF.

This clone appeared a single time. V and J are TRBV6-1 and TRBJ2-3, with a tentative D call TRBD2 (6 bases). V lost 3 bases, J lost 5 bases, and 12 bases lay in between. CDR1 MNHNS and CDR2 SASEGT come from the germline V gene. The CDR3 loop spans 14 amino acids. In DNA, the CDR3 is TGTGCCAGCAGTGAGGTTTGGCGGGGAGATACGCAGTATTTT. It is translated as CASSEVWRGDTQYF.

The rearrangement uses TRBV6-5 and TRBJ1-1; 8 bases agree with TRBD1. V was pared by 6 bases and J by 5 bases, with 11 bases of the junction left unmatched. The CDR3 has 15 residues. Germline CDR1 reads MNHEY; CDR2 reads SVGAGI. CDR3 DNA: TGTGCCAGCAGCGCAGGGGGCGCGGGGAGGACTGAAGCTTTCTTT. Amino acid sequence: CASSAGGAGRTEAFF.

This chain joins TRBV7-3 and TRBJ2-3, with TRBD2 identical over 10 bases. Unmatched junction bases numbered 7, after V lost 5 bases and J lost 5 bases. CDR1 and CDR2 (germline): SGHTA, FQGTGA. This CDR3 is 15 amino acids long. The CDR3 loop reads CASSEREGLIDTQYF. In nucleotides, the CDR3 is TGTGCCAGCAGCGAGCGGGAGGGCCTCATAGATACGCAGTATTTT.

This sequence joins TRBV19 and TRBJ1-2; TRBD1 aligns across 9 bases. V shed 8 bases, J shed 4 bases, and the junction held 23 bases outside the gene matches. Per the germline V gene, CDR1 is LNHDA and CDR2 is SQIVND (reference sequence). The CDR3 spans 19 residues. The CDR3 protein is CASVKTAGTGFYSSYGYTF. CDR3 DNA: TGTGCCAGTGTCAAAACCGCCGGGACAGGGTTTTATTCGTCCTATGGCTACACCTTC.

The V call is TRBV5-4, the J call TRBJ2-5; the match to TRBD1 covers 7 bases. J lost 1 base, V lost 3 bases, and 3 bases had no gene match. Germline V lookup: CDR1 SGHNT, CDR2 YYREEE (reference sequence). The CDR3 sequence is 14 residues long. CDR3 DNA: TGTGCCAGCAGCTCCCGGGACAGCCAAGAGACCCAGTACTTC. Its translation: CASSSRDSQETQYF.

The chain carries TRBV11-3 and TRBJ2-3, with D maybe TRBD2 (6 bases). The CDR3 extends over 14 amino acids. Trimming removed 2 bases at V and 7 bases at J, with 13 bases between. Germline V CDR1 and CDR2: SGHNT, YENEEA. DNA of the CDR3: TGTGCCAGCAGCTTAAATGCGGAGGGGAATACGCAGTATTTT. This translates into CASSLNAEGNTQYF.

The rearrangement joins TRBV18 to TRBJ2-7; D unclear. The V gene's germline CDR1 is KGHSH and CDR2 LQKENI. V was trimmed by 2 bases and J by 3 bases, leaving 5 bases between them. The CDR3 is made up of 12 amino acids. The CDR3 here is CASSPDNYEQYF. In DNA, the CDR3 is TGTGCCAGCTCACCAGACAACTACGAGCAGTACTTC.

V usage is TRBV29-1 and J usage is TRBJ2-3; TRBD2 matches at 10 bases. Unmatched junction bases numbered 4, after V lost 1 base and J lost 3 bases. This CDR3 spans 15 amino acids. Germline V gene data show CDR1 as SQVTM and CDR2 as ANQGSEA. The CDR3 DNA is TGCAGCGTTGAAGGACTAGCGGGTGGGACAGATACGCAGTATTTT. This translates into CSVEGLAGGTDTQYF.

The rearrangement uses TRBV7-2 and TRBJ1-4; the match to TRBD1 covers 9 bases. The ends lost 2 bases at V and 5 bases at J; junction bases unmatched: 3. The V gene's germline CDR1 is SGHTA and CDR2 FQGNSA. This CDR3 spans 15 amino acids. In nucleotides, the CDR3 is TGTGCCAGCAGCTTATCCGGGACAGGGAATGAAAAACTGTTTTTT. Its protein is CASSLSGTGNEKLFF.

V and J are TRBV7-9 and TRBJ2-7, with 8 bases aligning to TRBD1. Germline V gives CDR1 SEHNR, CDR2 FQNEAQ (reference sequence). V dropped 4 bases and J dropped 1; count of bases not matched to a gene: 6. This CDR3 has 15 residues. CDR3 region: CASSSTGEFSYEQYF. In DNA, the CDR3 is TGTGCCAGCAGCTCGACAGGGGAATTTTCCTACGAGCAGTACTTC.

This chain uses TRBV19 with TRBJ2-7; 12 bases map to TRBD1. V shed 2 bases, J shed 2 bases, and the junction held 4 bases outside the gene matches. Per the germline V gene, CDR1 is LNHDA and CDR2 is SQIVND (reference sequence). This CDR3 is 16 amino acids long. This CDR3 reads CASSISGTGGTYEQYF. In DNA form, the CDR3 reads TGTGCCAGTAGTATATCCGGGACAGGGGGCACCTACGAGCAGTACTTC. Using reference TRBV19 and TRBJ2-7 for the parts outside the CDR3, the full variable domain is DGGITQSPKYLFRKEGQNVTLSCEQNLNHDAMYWYRQDPGQGLRLIYYSQIVNDFQKGDIAEGYSVSREKKESFPLTVTSAQKNPTAFYLCASSISGTGGTYEQYFGPGTRLTVT.

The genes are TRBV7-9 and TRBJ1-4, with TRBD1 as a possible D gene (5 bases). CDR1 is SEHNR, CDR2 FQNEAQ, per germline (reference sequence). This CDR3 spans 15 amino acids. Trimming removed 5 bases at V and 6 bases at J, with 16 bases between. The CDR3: CASSTSGSLDEKLFF. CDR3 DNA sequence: TGTGCCAGCAGCACCTCAGGGTCCCTTGATGAAAAACTGTTTTTT. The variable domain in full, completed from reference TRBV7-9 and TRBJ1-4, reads DTGVSQNPRHKITKRGQNVTFRCDPISEHNRLYWYRQTLGQGPEFLTYFQNEAQLEKSRLLSDRFSAERPKGSFSTLEIQRTEQGDSAMYLCASSTSGSLDEKLFFGSGTQLSVL.